What follows is one T cell receptor (beta chain) and its context. Its antigen is unknown. The sample is drawn from a study of monozygotic twins with inflammatory bowel disease. TCRdb re-called the 5' RACE reads and shows each CDR3 protein once, DNA omitted. The sample has about 350,000 distinct CDR3 sequences. Findings of the study overall: Healthy co-twins showed greater TCRbeta diversity (inverse Simpson) than IBD patients. A lone strong IBD-associated signal or clonotype found no support.

Germline loops: CDR1 SQVTM, CDR2 ANQGSEA. The CDR3 has 15 residues. This clonotype was obtained from a human donor with ulcerative colitis or Crohn's disease, or a healthy co-twin of an affected twin (not recorded which). Sequenced material: blood. This chain connects TRBV29-1 to TRBJ1-4. The CDR3 loop reads CSVKVGIWTNEKLFF.